These T cell receptor beta chains were read from a single sample in a study of identical twins. MiXCR, applied by TCRdb to the 5' RACE reads, yields one record per CDR3 protein. The sample records about 570,000 distinct CDR3 sequences, approximately 9.6% being singletons. These data also featured in a second study, about yellow fever vaccine responses in identical twins.

Material for sequencing was PBMCs. The receptor source for this set is a woman aged 18 to 35 in good health. Both conserved end residues are trimmed from each CDR3.

J gene	V gene	CDR3 protein
TRBJ2-7	TRBV20-1	SARETGTPTYEQY
TRBJ2-3	TRBV24-1	ATNIIGRSETDTQY
TRBJ1-2	TRBV5-1	ASSLSRQGANYGYT
TRBJ1-5	TRBV12-3/TRBV12-4	VAGGQSNQPQH
TRBJ2-7	TRBV27	ASSVALAGKY
TRBJ2-3	TRBV7-9	ASTQRGGGTDTQY
TRBJ1-5	TRBV7-2	ASSLVSFGNQPQH
TRBJ1-5	TRBV19	ASSAGDGPQH
TRBJ2-2	TRBV5-1	ASTPFARDRVGGELF
TRBJ2-1	TRBV4-2	ASSQDSGASGRFSDEQF
TRBJ2-7	TRBV19	ASSNQGGYYEQY
TRBJ2-1	TRBV11-3	ASSQKRGEAYNEQF
TRBJ2-7	TRBV5-1	ASSLTSGSEQY